A single sample is the source of the 20 T cell receptor beta chains below, sequenced in a study of PD-L1 blockade in urothelial cancer. Time point in this sample: pretreatment peripheral blood. The data were produced by immunoSEQ multiplex PCR, yet TCRdb's version contains in-frame clones alone and is incomplete. This repertoire shows about 38,000 clones, about 85% found once; its top ten account for 13% to 15%. The specimen was PBMCs, collected around atezolizumab (anti-PD-L1) treatment. These receptors were taken from an elderly man with urothelial cancer.

The chain couples TRBV5-1 to TRBJ2-5; TRBD1 matches at 7 bases. The CDR3 extends over 15 amino acids. V dropped 0 bases and J dropped 4; count of bases not matched to a gene: 6. The germline V gene encodes CDR1 SGHRS and CDR2 YFSETQ. The CDR3 reads CASSLGQGSGETQYF. CDR3 DNA sequence: TGCGCCAGCAGCTTGGGACAGGGATCGGGAGAGACCCAGTACTTC.

This clone has only one observation. The V gene is TRBV28, the J gene TRBJ2-7; 7 nucleotides line up with TRBD1. Trimming cost V 5 bases and J 0 bases; bases outside gene matches: 7. The CDR3 is 15 residues long. Looked up from germline, CDR1 is MDHEN and CDR2 is SYDVKM. The CDR3 protein is CASSMAGTVSYEQYF. CDR3 coding DNA: TGTGCCAGCAGTATGGCCGGGACAGTCTCCTACGAGCAGTACTTC. The variable domain in full, with the rest retrieved from reference TRBV28 and TRBJ2-7, is DVKVTQSSRYLVKRTGEKVFLECVQDMDHENMFWYRQDPGLGLRLIYFSYDVKMKEKGDIPEGYSVSREKKERFSLILESASTNQTSMYLCASSMAGTVSYEQYFGPGTRLTVT.

The rearrangement uses TRBV11-2 and TRBJ2-1; 7 bases are a match to TRBD1. V shed 4 bases, J shed 5 bases, and the junction held 2 bases outside the gene matches. The CDR3 extends over 13 amino acids. Germline V gene sequence: CDR1 SGHAT, CDR2 FQNNGV. CDR3: CASSWGQNNEQFF. The CDR3 coding sequence is TGTGCCAGCAGCTGGGGACAGAACAATGAGCAGTTCTTC.

This clone was observed a single time. The chain uses TRBV7-2 and TRBJ2-4, with TRBD2 matching 13 bases. Looked up from germline, CDR1 is SGHTA and CDR2 is FQGNSA. With V trimmed by 4 bases and J by 8 bases, 5 bases remained unmatched. CDR3 length: 15 residues. The CDR3 spells CASSWTSGSTDIQYF. In DNA, the CDR3 is TGTGCCAGCAGCTGGACTAGCGGGAGTACAGACATTCAGTACTTC.

The V call is TRBV7-2, the J call TRBJ2-1; TRBD2 matches at 14 bases. The V gene's germline CDR1 is SGHTA and CDR2 FQGNSA. The CDR3 has 13 amino acids. Trimming cost V 11 bases and J 5 bases; bases outside gene matches: 2. In DNA, the CDR3 is TGTGCCGGACTAGCGGGAGGTAACAATGAGCAGTTCTTC. Protein: CAGLAGGNNEQFF.

The CDR3 region is CAWTKAPGSSYNEQFF. CDR3 nucleotide sequence: TGTGCCTGGACTAAAGCCCCGGGGAGCTCCTACAATGAGCAGTTCTTC. This sequence joins TRBV30 and TRBJ2-1; maybe TRBD2 (5 bases). The V gene's germline CDR1 is GTSNPN and CDR2 SVGIG (reference sequence). This CDR3 has 16 residues. V was cut by 4 bases and J by 0 bases, with 16 bases left in between.

V usage is TRBV5-6 and J usage is TRBJ1-4; D gene unclear. V lost 4 bases and J 13 bases, leaving 17 bases between the germline ends. Germline V gene data show CDR1 as SGHDT and CDR2 as YYEEEE. The CDR3 is 13 amino acids. The CDR3 reads CASSLSIGEGLFF. The CDR3 DNA sequence: TGTGCCAGCAGCCTAAGCATTGGGGAGGGACTGTTTTTT. The full variable domain, with the rest looked up from reference TRBV5-6 and TRBJ1-4, is DAGVTQSPTHLIKTRGQQVTLRCSPKSGHDTVSWYQQALGQGPQFIFQYYEEEERQRGNFPDRFSGHQFPNYSSELNVNALLLGDSALYLCASSLSIGEGLFFGSGTQLSVL.

CDR3 DNA: TGTGCCAGCAGCAGGGGACTAGCGGGGGAAGGGACCCAGTACTTC. Its translation is CASSRGLAGEGTQYF. The V gene is TRBV5-4, the J gene TRBJ2-5; 14 bases align to TRBD2. CDR3 size: 15 residues. Germline loops: CDR1 SGHNT, CDR2 YYREEE (reference sequence). With V trimmed by 4 bases and J by 7 bases, 6 bases remained unmatched.

This clone is a singleton in its sample. The CDR3 reads CASSLGAGQETQYF. The CDR3 nucleotides are TGCGCCAGCAGCTTGGGGGCAGGGCAAGAGACCCAGTACTTC. This chain links TRBV5-1 with TRBJ2-5; D may be TRBD1 (5 bases). From germline, CDR1 is SGHRS and CDR2 YFSETQ. V gave up 0 bases and J gave up 2 bases, with 8 bases separating them. The CDR3 consists of 14 residues.

The CDR3 reads CASSPETSGFYEQYF. CDR3 DNA sequence: TGTGCCAGCAGTCCAGAGACTAGCGGTTTCTACGAGCAGTACTTC. This sequence joins TRBV7-2 and TRBJ2-7; TRBD2 matches at 9 bases. CDR1 is SGHTA and CDR2 is FQGNSA in the germline V gene. V shed 6 bases and J 3 bases; nucleotides not matched to a gene: 9. The CDR3 has 15 amino acids.

The chain couples TRBV2 to TRBJ2-5; no firm D call. Germline CDR1 reads SNHLY; CDR2 reads FYNNEI. V was trimmed by 8 bases and J by 0 bases, leaving 7 bases between them. There are 12 residues in the CDR3. The CDR3: CASVQYQETQYF. CDR3 bases: TGTGCCAGCGTTCAATACCAAGAGACCCAGTACTTC. Complete variable domain (other parts from reference TRBV2 and TRBJ2-5): EPEVTQTPSHQVTQMGQEVILRCVPISNHLYFYWYRQILGQKVEFLVSFYNNEISEKSEIFDDQFSVERPDGSNFTLKIRSTKLEDSAMYFCASVQYQETQYFGPGTRLLVL.

The chain links TRBV30 to TRBJ1-5; D is undetermined. In germline, CDR1 is GTSNPN, CDR2 SVGIG (reference sequence). The CDR3 sequence is 14 residues long. Between the trimmed V and J ends, which lost 0 bases and 9 bases, there was a span of 15 bases. The CDR3 protein is CAWSVAEGMRPQHF. For the CDR3, the DNA is TGTGCCTGGAGTGTAGCGGAGGGAATGCGGCCCCAGCATTTT.

J is TRBJ1-4 and V is TRBV5-1; TRBD1 agrees at 7 bases. After removal of 1 base from V and 4 bases from J, the junction contained 4 bases not matched to a gene. The CDR3 loop spans 15 amino acids. Germline CDR1 SGHRS, CDR2 YFSETQ. Written as DNA, the CDR3 is TGCGCCAGCAGCTTGACAGGGGATTATAATGAAAAACTGTTTTTT. Translation gives CASSLTGDYNEKLFF.

The chain joins TRBV5-1 to TRBJ2-1, with D possibly being TRBD2 (6 bases). The CDR3 loop spans 13 amino acids. V gave up 4 bases and J gave up 4 bases, with 9 bases separating them. The germline CDR1 and CDR2 sequences are SGHRS and YFSETQ. CDR3 in DNA: TGCGCCAGCAGCCCCGGGACTTACAATGAGCAGTTCTTC. Encoded protein: CASSPGTYNEQFF.

V and J are TRBV6-5 and TRBJ1-2; 7 nucleotides match TRBD1. CDR1 and CDR2 (germline): MNHEY, SVGAGI. After removal of 1 base from V and 8 bases from J, the junction contained 13 bases not matched to a gene. This CDR3 has 16 amino acids. The CDR3 protein is CASSYLPGQTSGGYTF. CDR3 nucleotide sequence: TGTGCCAGCAGTTACTTACCGGGACAGACATCTGGGGGCTACACCTTC.

As to this clone: One junction end does not reproduce the germline sequence, and a read error may be involved. The gene calls are TRBV27 and TRBJ2-7; possible D gene TRBD1, 5 bases. The V gene's germline CDR1 is MNHEY and CDR2 SMNVEV (reference sequence). The CDR3 has 15 residues. The CDR3 sequence: CVSRRDSSGVYEQYF. In DNA, the CDR3 is TGTGTCAGCAGGAGAGACAGTAGTGGTGTTTACGAGCAGTACTTC.

In its sample, this clone was seen once. J is TRBJ2-3 and V is TRBV10-2; 10 nucleotides align to TRBD2. The CDR3 is made up of 18 amino acids. The J segment lost 4 bases and the V segment lost 6 bases, leaving 16 bases of the junction unmatched. CDR1 and CDR2 (germline): WSHSY, SAAADI. The CDR3 nucleotides are TGCGCCAGCAGATCACGCCCTCCTAGCGGGAGTAAGGCAGATACGCAGTATTTT. Translating it yields CASRSRPPSGSKADTQYF.

The chain links TRBV7-2 to TRBJ2-1, with 8 bases fitting TRBD1. The CDR3 loop spans 17 amino acids. J was trimmed by 6 bases and V by 4 bases; bases with no gene match: 14. Germline CDR1 SGHTA, CDR2 FQGNSA. CDR3 protein: CASSSPPRDRYSNEQFF. As DNA, the CDR3 is TGTGCCAGCAGCTCCCCACCCCGGGACAGGTATAGCAATGAGCAGTTCTTC.

The V call is TRBV7-9, the J call TRBJ2-7; TRBD2 matches at 10 bases. The germline gives CDR1 SEHNR, CDR2 FQNEAQ (reference sequence). The CDR3 runs to 14 residues. Losses at the gene ends were 5 bases for V and 6 bases for J; bases not matched to a gene: 7. The CDR3 nucleotides read TGTGCCAGCAGCCTGCGGACTAGCGGAGGCGAGCAGTACTTC. This translates into CASSLRTSGGEQYF.

Written as DNA, the CDR3 is TGCGCCAGCAGCTTGTACCTGGGCGACACCGGGGAGCTGTTTTTT. Amino acids: CASSLYLGDTGELFF. The gene calls are TRBV5-1 and TRBJ2-2; D remains unclear. The V end lost 1 base, the J end lost 3 bases, and 10 bases lay between the germline ends. The CDR3 has 15 amino acids. Germline CDR1 and CDR2: SGHRS and YFSETQ.